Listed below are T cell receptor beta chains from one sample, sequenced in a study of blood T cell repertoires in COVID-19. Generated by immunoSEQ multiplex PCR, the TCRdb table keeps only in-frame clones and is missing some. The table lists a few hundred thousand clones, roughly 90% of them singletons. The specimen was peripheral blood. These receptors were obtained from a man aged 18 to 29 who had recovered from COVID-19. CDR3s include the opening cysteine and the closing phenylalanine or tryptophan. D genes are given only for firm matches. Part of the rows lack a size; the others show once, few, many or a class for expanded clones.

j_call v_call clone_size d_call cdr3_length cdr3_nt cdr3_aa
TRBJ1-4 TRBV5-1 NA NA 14 TGCGCCAGCAGCCTGGACCATGGAGGGGAAAAACTGTTTTTT CASSLDHGGEKLFF
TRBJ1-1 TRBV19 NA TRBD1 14 TGTGCCAGTACAAATGACAGGGAAGGGACTGAAGCTTTCTTT CASTNDREGTEAFF
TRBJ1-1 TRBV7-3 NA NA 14 TGTGCCAGCAGCTTTGGACATAAGAACACTGAAGCTTTCTTT CASSFGHKNTEAFF
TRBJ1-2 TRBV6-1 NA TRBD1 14 TGTGCCAGCAGTGAACCGGCAGGGGGAAATGGCTACACCTTC CASSEPAGGNGYTF
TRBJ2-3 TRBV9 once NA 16 TGTGCCAGCAGCGTAGGGGCGGGGGCCCTGTTAGATACGCAGTATTTT CASSVGAGALLDTQYF
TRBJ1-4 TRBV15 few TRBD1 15 TGTGCCACCAGCGGACAACAGGGGAGGTTTGGAAAACTGTTTTTT CATSGQQGRFGKLFF
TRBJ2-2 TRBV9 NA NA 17 TGTGCCAGCAGCGTAGGTCGAGCTAGCATGGAGCCCGGGGAGCTGTTTTTT CASSVGRASMEPGELFF
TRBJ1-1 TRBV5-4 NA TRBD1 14 TGTGCCAGCAGCTCTTCAGGGGGCCGGACTGAAGCTTTCTTT CASSSSGGRTEAFF
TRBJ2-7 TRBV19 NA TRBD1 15 TGTGCCAGTAGTATCAATCCCGGGACAGCCTACGAGCAGTACTTC CASSINPGTAYEQYF
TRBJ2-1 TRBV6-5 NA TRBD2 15 TGTGCCAGCAGCCGCGGGGGGGCCGCCTACAATGAGCAGTTCTTC CASSRGGAAYNEQFF
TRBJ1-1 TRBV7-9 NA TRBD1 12 TGTGCCAGCAGCTTGGGACAGCTTGAAGCTTTCTTT CASSLGQLEAFF
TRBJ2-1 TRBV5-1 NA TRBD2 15 TGCGCCAGCAGCCCCCCGGGACTAGCGGCCAATGAGCAGTTCTTC CASSPPGLAANEQFF
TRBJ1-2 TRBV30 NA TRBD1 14 TGTGCCTGGAGTGTAGCAGGGGGAGACTATGGCTACACCTTC CAWSVAGGDYGYTF
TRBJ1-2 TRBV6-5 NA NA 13 TGTGCCAGCAGTCTTGACAGAAACTATGGCTACACCTTC CASSLDRNYGYTF
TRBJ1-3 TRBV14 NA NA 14 TGTGCCAGCAGCCAAGACAGGGGCGGAAACACCATATATTTT CASSQDRGGNTIYF
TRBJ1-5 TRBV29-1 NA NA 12 TGCAGCGAACGACATAGCAATCAGCCCCAGCATTTT CSERHSNQPQHF
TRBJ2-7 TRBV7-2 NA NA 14 TGTGCCAGCAGCTTTTCGAGGGCCGCCGGGGAGCAGTACTTC CASSFSRAAGEQYF
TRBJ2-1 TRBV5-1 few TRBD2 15 TGCGCCAGCAGCTTCGGACTAGCGGGATACCATGAGCAGTTCTTC CASSFGLAGYHEQFF
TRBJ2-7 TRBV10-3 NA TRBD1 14 TGTGCCATCAGGGAACAGGGGGCGTCCAACGAGCAGTACTTC CAIREQGASNEQYF
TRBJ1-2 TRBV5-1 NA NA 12 TGCGCCAGCAGCATACAGGGTATTGGCTACACCTTC CASSIQGIGYTF
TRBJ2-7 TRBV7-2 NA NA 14 TGTGCCAGCAGCGAGAGGTCGGGAACCTACGAGCAGTACTTC CASSERSGTYEQYF
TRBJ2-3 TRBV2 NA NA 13 TGTGCCAGCAGTGAAGGCGGGGAGGATACGCAGTATTTT CASSEGGEDTQYF
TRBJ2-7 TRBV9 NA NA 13 TGTGCCAGCAGCGTGAGCCCCGAATACGAGCAGTACTTC CASSVSPEYEQYF
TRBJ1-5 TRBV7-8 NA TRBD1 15 TGTGCCAGCAGCTGGGACAGTTATAGCAATCAGCCCCAGCATTTT CASSWDSYSNQPQHF
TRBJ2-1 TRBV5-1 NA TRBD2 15 TGCGCCAGCAGGGCGGGGGTTAGCTCCTACAATGAGCAGTTCTTC CASRAGVSSYNEQFF
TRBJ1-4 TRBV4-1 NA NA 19 TGCGCCAGCAGCCCGGACAGAAAGTCTAGGGGTGCAACTAATGAAAAACTGTTTTTT CASSPDRKSRGATNEKLFF
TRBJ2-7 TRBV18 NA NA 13 TGTGCCAGCTCAAACAGGGAAACCTACGAGCAGTACTTC CASSNRETYEQYF
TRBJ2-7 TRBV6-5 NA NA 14 TGTGCCAGCAGTTACTCACCTCAGTTCTACGAGCAGTACTTC CASSYSPQFYEQYF
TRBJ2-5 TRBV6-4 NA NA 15 TGTGCCAGCCCCCAAGGGGGAGCGTGGGGGGAGACCCAGTACTTC CASPQGGAWGETQYF
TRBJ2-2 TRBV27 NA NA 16 TGTGCCAGCAGTCCGCTCATATGGGGGCTGGACGGGGAGCTGTTTTTT CASSPLIWGLDGELFF
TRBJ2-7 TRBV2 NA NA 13 TGTGCCAGCAGTGCCACAGAGTTTGGGGAGCAGTACTTC CASSATEFGEQYF
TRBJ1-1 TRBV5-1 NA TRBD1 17 TGCGCCAGCAGCTTAATGGGACAGGGGATTCGGAACACTGAAGCTTTCTTT CASSLMGQGIRNTEAFF
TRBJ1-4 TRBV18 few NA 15 TGTGCCAGCTCACCCACGGGGAGCTCGGGTGAAAAACTGTTTTTT CASSPTGSSGEKLFF
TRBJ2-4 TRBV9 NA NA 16 TGTGCCAGCAGCGTAGGATCAGGATTAGCCAAAAACATTCAGTACTTC CASSVGSGLAKNIQYF
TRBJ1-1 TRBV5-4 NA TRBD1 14 TGTGCCAGCAGCTTGGGACAGGGGGTGACTGAAGCTTTCTTT CASSLGQGVTEAFF
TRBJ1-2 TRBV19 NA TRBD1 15 TGTGCCAGTAGTATATTAGACAGGGGGCCGGATGGCTACACCTTC CASSILDRGPDGYTF
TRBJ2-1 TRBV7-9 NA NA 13 TGTGCCAGCAGCACCGGGGTCTACAATGAGCAGTTCTTC CASSTGVYNEQFF
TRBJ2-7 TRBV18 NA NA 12 TGTGCCAGCTCACCATCAACCTACGAGCAGTACTTC CASSPSTYEQYF
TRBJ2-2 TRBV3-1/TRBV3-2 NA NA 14 TGTGCCAGCAGCTGGGGACAAAACACCGGGGAGCTGTTTTTT CASSWGQNTGELFF
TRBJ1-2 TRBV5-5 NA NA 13 TGTGCCAGCAGCTTGGAGCATAACTATGGCTACACCTTC CASSLEHNYGYTF
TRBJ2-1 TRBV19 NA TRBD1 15 TGTGCCAGTAGTATAGCCAGGGGGCGCGTCAATGAGCAGTTCTTC CASSIARGRVNEQFF
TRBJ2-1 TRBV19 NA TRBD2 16 TGTGCCAGTTCACCACTTGCGGGAGTTTCCTACAATGAGCAGTTCTTC CASSPLAGVSYNEQFF
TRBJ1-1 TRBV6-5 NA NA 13 TGTGCCAGCAGTAAGGAGGGTTTCACTGAAGCTTTCTTT CASSKEGFTEAFF
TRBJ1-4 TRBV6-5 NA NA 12 TGTGCCCCCGGGGGAGGGATGGAAAAACTGTTTTTT CAPGGGMEKLFF
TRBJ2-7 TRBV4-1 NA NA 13 TGCGCCAGCAGCCTCGAGGCGGGGCTCGAGCAGTACTTC CASSLEAGLEQYF
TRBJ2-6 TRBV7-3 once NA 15 TGTGCCAGCAGCGCCCGAGGGTCCGGGGCCAACGTCCTGACTTTC CASSARGSGANVLTF
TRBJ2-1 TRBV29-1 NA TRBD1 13 TGCAGCGTTGTAAAGGGGGCAACGAATGAGCAGTTCTTC CSVVKGATNEQFF
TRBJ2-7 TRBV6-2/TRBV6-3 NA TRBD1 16 TGTGCCAGCAGTTACATTCAGGGACAGGGAAGGGACGAGCAGTACTTC CASSYIQGQGRDEQYF
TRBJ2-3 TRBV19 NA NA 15 TGTGCCAGTAGCCTCAGGGACTCTTACACAGATACGCAGTATTTT CASSLRDSYTDTQYF
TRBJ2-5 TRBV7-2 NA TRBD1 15 TGTGCCAGCAGCTTCCCGGGACAGGGTGCGGAGACCCAGTACTTC CASSFPGQGAETQYF
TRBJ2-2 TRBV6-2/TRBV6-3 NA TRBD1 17 TGTGCCAGCAGTTACTCAGTAGGACAGGGGGTTTCCTGGGAGCTGTTTTTT CASSYSVGQGVSWELFF